The text below deals with one T cell receptor beta chain. Its specificity is not known. The data derive from a study of T cell responses to AZD1222 COVID-19 vaccine. Study-wide results and limits: Baseline antibody screening turned up just a handful of seropositive AZD1222 recipients. Two AZD1222 administrations were followed by greater Spike-specific TCR breadth and depth.

This CDR3 contains 14 residues. V was clipped by 4 bases and J by 4 bases, with 11 bases between them. Germline lookup yields CDR1 SGHTA and CDR2 FQGNSA. Sequencing used immunoSEQ multiplex PCR; TCRdb keeps in-frame clones, though not all of them. The sample carries approximately 100,000 clones, 90% to 95% recorded once. The chain links TRBV7-2 to TRBJ2-1; a weak D match, TRBD1 (6 bases). Sequencing used peripheral blood, obtained on day 0 of AZD1222 vaccination. The receptor's source is an adult in good health. As DNA, the CDR3 is TGTGCCAGCAGCTGGGGGACAACTTACAATGAGCAGTTCTTC. It translates to CASSWGTTYNEQFF.